A selection of T cell receptor beta chains follows, all from one sample in a study of T cells in Graves' hyperthyroidism and ophthalmopathy. TCRdb called the multiplex PCR reads again in MiXCR, with one record for every CDR3 protein. The data contain 270,000 or so distinct CDR3 sequences, under 30% of them singletons. Material: blood. These TCRs come from a man aged 35 to 55 with Graves' hyperthyroidism that later progressed to Graves' ophthalmopathy. Both conserved end residues are part of each CDR3. A D gene is named only where the DNA matches it firmly. Size tells how often a clone was seen (once, few, many) or the class of an expanded clone, and some rows leave it out.

d_call: -
clone_size: -
cdr3_length: 16
j_call: TRBJ1-3
v_call: TRBV6-1
cdr3_aa: CASSDLRILPRNTIYF
cdr3_nt: TGTGCCAGCAGTGATCTTAGGATTCTTCCTCGAAACACCATATATTTT

d_call: -
clone_size: many
cdr3_length: 19
j_call: TRBJ2-5
v_call: TRBV20-1
cdr3_aa: CSARVQEGSRQGLQETQYF
cdr3_nt: TGCAGTGCTAGAGTCCAAGAGGGGTCGCGCCAGGGCCTCCAAGAGACCCAGTACTTC

d_call: -
clone_size: many
cdr3_length: 17
j_call: TRBJ2-2
v_call: TRBV5-4
cdr3_aa: CASSLDPLRGGTGELFF
cdr3_nt: TGTGCCAGCAGCTTGGATCCGTTACGAGGCGGCACCGGGGAGCTGTTTTTT

d_call: TRBD2
clone_size: many
cdr3_length: 20
j_call: TRBJ2-2
v_call: TRBV7-3
cdr3_aa: CASSLSAWAEREANTGELFF
cdr3_nt: TGTGCCAGCAGCTTAAGTGCTTGGGCAGAGCGGGAGGCGAACACCGGGGAGCTGTTTTTT

d_call: -
clone_size: many
cdr3_length: 16
j_call: TRBJ1-1
v_call: TRBV7-3
cdr3_aa: CASSLMSALRGTEAFF
cdr3_nt: TGTGCCAGCAGCTTAATGTCCGCATTGCGAGGGACTGAAGCTTTCTTT

d_call: -
clone_size: few
cdr3_length: 15
j_call: TRBJ1-1
v_call: TRBV15
cdr3_aa: CATSRGLTGNTEAFF
cdr3_nt: TGTGCCACCAGCAGAGGCCTGACAGGGAACACTGAAGCTTTCTTT

d_call: -
clone_size: few
cdr3_length: 16
j_call: TRBJ2-7
v_call: TRBV11-1
cdr3_aa: CASSLAPGPDSYEQYF
cdr3_nt: TGTGCCAGCAGCTTGGCGCCGGGGCCGGATTCCTACGAGCAGTACTTC

d_call: -
clone_size: -
cdr3_length: 14
j_call: TRBJ1-5
v_call: TRBV6-1
cdr3_aa: CATVVAGRNQPQHF
cdr3_nt: TGTGCCACCGTCGTGGCAGGCCGCAATCAGCCCCAGCATTTT

d_call: -
clone_size: -
cdr3_length: 14
j_call: TRBJ2-7
v_call: TRBV20-1
cdr3_aa: CSAEPGIGRYEQYF
cdr3_nt: TGCAGTGCTGAACCCGGGATAGGGAGGTACGAGCAGTACTTC

d_call: -
clone_size: many
cdr3_length: 14
j_call: TRBJ1-1
v_call: TRBV19
cdr3_aa: CASTKGGMNTEAFF
cdr3_nt: TGTGCCAGTACTAAGGGAGGGATGAACACTGAAGCTTTCTTT

d_call: -
clone_size: many
cdr3_length: 18
j_call: TRBJ2-5
v_call: TRBV9
cdr3_aa: CASSATIARGGNQETQYF
cdr3_nt: TGTGCCAGCAGCGCAACAATAGCCAGGGGGGGGAACCAAGAGACCCAGTACTTC

d_call: -
clone_size: -
cdr3_length: 15
j_call: TRBJ2-7
v_call: TRBV7-2
cdr3_aa: CASSLGGTKTYEQYF
cdr3_nt: TGTGCCAGCAGCTTAGGTGGGACGAAGACCTACGAGCAGTACTTC

d_call: -
clone_size: many
cdr3_length: 14
j_call: TRBJ2-7
v_call: TRBV2
cdr3_aa: CASSSQGLSYEQYF
cdr3_nt: TGTGCCAGCAGCTCACAGGGATTATCCTACGAGCAGTACTTC

d_call: -
clone_size: many
cdr3_length: 15
j_call: TRBJ1-1
v_call: TRBV4-1
cdr3_aa: CASSHILEGNTEAFF
cdr3_nt: TGCGCCAGCAGCCACATCCTGGAGGGGAACACTGAAGCTTTCTTT

d_call: -
clone_size: -
cdr3_length: 13
j_call: TRBJ1-1
v_call: TRBV30
cdr3_aa: CAWSAGVNTEAFF
cdr3_nt: TGTGCCTGGAGTGCGGGGGTGAACACTGAAGCTTTCTTT

d_call: TRBD1
clone_size: many
cdr3_length: 14
j_call: TRBJ2-5
v_call: TRBV5-1
cdr3_aa: CASSFRGQGETQYF
cdr3_nt: TGCGCCAGCAGCTTCAGGGGACAGGGAGAGACCCAGTACTTC

d_call: -
clone_size: -
cdr3_length: 12
j_call: TRBJ2-5
v_call: TRBV20-1
cdr3_aa: CSARTEWKTQYF
cdr3_nt: TGCAGTGCAAGGACCGAGTGGAAGACCCAGTACTTC

d_call: -
clone_size: many
cdr3_length: 14
j_call: TRBJ2-2
v_call: TRBV9
cdr3_aa: CASNRDFSTGELFF
cdr3_nt: TGTGCCAGCAACCGGGACTTTAGCACCGGGGAGCTGTTTTTT

d_call: -
clone_size: many
cdr3_length: 11
j_call: TRBJ1-1
v_call: TRBV11-2
cdr3_aa: CASSLSAEAFF
cdr3_nt: TGTGCCAGCAGCTTATCTGCGGAAGCTTTCTTT

d_call: -
clone_size: many
cdr3_length: 17
j_call: TRBJ1-4
v_call: TRBV28
cdr3_aa: CASSLFSSATANEKLFF
cdr3_nt: TGTGCCAGCAGTTTATTTTCCAGCGCCACCGCTAATGAAAAACTGTTTTTT

d_call: -
clone_size: many
cdr3_length: 13
j_call: TRBJ2-7
v_call: TRBV28
cdr3_aa: CASRGQGGDEQYF
cdr3_nt: TGTGCCAGCAGGGGTCAGGGGGGGGACGAGCAGTACTTC

d_call: TRBD1
clone_size: many
cdr3_length: 14
j_call: TRBJ2-7
v_call: TRBV28
cdr3_aa: CASRAWDRAYEQYF
cdr3_nt: TGTGCCAGCAGAGCGTGGGACAGGGCCTACGAGCAGTACTTC

d_call: -
clone_size: -
cdr3_length: 12
j_call: TRBJ2-7
v_call: TRBV2
cdr3_aa: CASSGGYYEQYF
cdr3_nt: TGTGCCAGCAGTGGTGGATACTACGAGCAGTACTTC

d_call: TRBD2
clone_size: many
cdr3_length: 17
j_call: TRBJ2-5
v_call: TRBV6-1
cdr3_aa: CASSEGNRLAARETQYF
cdr3_nt: TGTGCCAGCAGTGAAGGAAACCGCCTAGCGGCTCGGGAGACCCAGTACTTC

d_call: -
clone_size: -
cdr3_length: 14
j_call: TRBJ1-2
v_call: TRBV19
cdr3_aa: CASTPQRVNYGYTF
cdr3_nt: TGTGCCAGCACACCTCAGAGGGTTAACTATGGCTACACCTTC

d_call: TRBD1
clone_size: many
cdr3_length: 15
j_call: TRBJ2-5
v_call: TRBV28
cdr3_aa: CASRERTGGLETQYF
cdr3_nt: TGTGCCAGCAGGGAAAGGACAGGGGGCTTGGAGACCCAGTACTTC

d_call: TRBD2
clone_size: -
cdr3_length: 14
j_call: TRBJ2-7
v_call: TRBV6-1
cdr3_aa: CAAGSGRTSYEQYF
cdr3_nt: TGTGCCGCGGGTAGCGGGAGGACCTCCTACGAGCAGTACTTC

d_call: -
clone_size: many
cdr3_length: 13
j_call: TRBJ2-2
v_call: TRBV11-3
cdr3_aa: CASRSTNTGELFF
cdr3_nt: TGTGCCAGCAGATCTACGAACACCGGGGAGCTGTTTTTT

d_call: TRBD2
clone_size: many
cdr3_length: 16
j_call: TRBJ2-5
v_call: TRBV15
cdr3_aa: CATSRDTSGIQETQYF
cdr3_nt: TGTGCCACCAGCAGAGATACTAGCGGGATACAAGAGACCCAGTACTTC

d_call: -
clone_size: -
cdr3_length: 13
j_call: TRBJ1-1
v_call: TRBV12-3/TRBV12-4
cdr3_aa: CASRASTPTEAFF
cdr3_nt: TGTGCCAGTCGGGCCTCGACGCCCACTGAAGCTTTCTTT

d_call: TRBD1
clone_size: -
cdr3_length: 14
j_call: TRBJ2-7
v_call: TRBV11-2
cdr3_aa: CASSVDRGAYEQYF
cdr3_nt: TGTGCCAGCTCTGTGGACAGGGGTGCGTACGAGCAGTACTTC

d_call: -
clone_size: -
cdr3_length: 13
j_call: TRBJ1-2
v_call: TRBV24-1
cdr3_aa: CATRPGDGYGYTF
cdr3_nt: TGTGCCACCAGGCCAGGGGATGGCTATGGCTACACCTTC